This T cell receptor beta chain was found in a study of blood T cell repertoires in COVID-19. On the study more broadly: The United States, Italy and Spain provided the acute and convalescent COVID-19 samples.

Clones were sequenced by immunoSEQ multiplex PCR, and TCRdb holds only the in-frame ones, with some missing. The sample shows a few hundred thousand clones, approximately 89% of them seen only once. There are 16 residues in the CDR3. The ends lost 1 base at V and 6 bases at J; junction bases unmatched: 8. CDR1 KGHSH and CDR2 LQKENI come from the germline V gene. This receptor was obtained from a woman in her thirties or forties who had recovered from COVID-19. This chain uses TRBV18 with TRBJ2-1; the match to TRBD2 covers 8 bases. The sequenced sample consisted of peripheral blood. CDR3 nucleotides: TGTGCCAGCTCACCACGGGCAAGCGGGGGTATCAATGAGCAGTTCTTC. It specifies CASSPRASGGINEQFF.